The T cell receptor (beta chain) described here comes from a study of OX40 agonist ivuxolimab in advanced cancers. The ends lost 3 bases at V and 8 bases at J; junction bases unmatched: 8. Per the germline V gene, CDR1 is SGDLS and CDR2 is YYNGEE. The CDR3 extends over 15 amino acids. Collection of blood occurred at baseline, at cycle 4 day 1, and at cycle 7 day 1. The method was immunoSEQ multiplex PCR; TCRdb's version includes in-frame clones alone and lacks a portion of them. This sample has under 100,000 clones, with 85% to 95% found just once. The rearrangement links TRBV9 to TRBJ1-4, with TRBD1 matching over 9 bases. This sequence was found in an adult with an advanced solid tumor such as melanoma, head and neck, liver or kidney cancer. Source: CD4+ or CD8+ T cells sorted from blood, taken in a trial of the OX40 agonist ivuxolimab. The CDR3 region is CASSDPGQGAEKLFF. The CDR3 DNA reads TGTGCCAGCAGCGATCCGGGACAGGGCGCGGAAAAACTGTTTTTT.